The text below deals with one T cell receptor beta chain. CDR1 and CDR2 from the germline V gene are SQVTM and ANQGSEA. CDR3 length: 15 residues. V was clipped by 0 bases and J by 5 bases, with 16 bases between them. Extracted from the samples, RNA was reverse transcribed into cDNA to serve as the sequencing template. Sequencing was performed with immunoSEQ multiplex PCR; in TCRdb, only in-frame clones are kept and a portion is missing. The data show 70,000 or so clones, roughly 60% seen once. This specimen comes from a study of CD8+ T cells in alopecia areata. The clonotype comes from a human donor with alopecia areata. The material sequenced was CD8+ T cells sorted from blood, taken at week 0. V and J are TRBV29-1 and TRBJ1-1; D might be TRBD1 (5 bases). Written as DNA, the CDR3 is TGCAGCGTTGAAGATCCCCAGGGTAGCGGAACTGAAGCTTTCTTT. It translates to CSVEDPQGSGTEAFF.